These 27 T cell receptor beta chains share one sample of origin, sequenced in a study of blood T cell repertoires in COVID-19. Clones were sequenced by immunoSEQ multiplex PCR, and TCRdb holds only the in-frame ones, with some missing. The sample records 250,000 or so clones, approximately 90% being singletons. The sequenced sample was peripheral blood. The origin of the receptors is a woman aged 40 to 49 who had recovered from COVID-19.

The chain carries TRBV27 and TRBJ1-3; weak D call: TRBD1 (5 bases). Trimming took off 0 bases at V and 5 bases at J, with 17 bases between the two ends. The CDR3 totals 17 residues. Germline V lookup: CDR1 MNHEY, CDR2 SMNVEV (reference sequence). CDR3 in DNA: TGTGCCAGCAGTTTATCTCCCGCCGGGGGTCGAAGAAACACCATATATTTT. Its protein product is CASSLSPAGGRRNTIYF.

The chain is built from TRBV20-1 and TRBJ2-5, with D tentatively TRBD2 (6 bases). CDR3 length: 13 amino acids. CDR1 is DFQATT, CDR2 SNEGSKA, per germline (reference sequence). The V and J ends lost 3 bases and 3 bases respectively, with 11 bases between them. In DNA form, the CDR3 reads TGCAGTGCTAGTGAGGGGAGGAAAGAGACCCAGTACTTC. It is translated as CSASEGRKETQYF.

The chain employs TRBV27 and TRBJ1-2; D possibly corresponds to TRBD1 (6 bases). The CDR3 covers 14 residues. Trimming cost V 7 bases and J 0 bases, with 12 bases left between them. Germline loops: CDR1 MNHEY, CDR2 SMNVEV (reference sequence). This CDR3 is CASTDGGPNYGYTF. CDR3 DNA: TGTGCCAGCACAGACGGGGGGCCTAACTATGGCTACACCTTC.

The chain recombines TRBV7-2 with TRBJ2-1; 7 nucleotides align to TRBD2. The junction had 11 bases not matched to a gene; V was cut back by 1 base and J by 14 bases. In germline, CDR1 is SGHTA, CDR2 FQGNSA. The length of the CDR3 is 14 residues. The CDR3 region has the DNA TGTGCCAGCAGCTTAGGGGGCCGGGGCCGGGAGGAGTTCTTC. It yields the protein CASSLGGRGREEFF.

CDR3 sequence (DNA): TGTGCCTGGAGTGCAGGGATCGGCTACACCTTC. Amino acids: CAWSAGIGYTF. The chain couples TRBV30 to TRBJ1-2, with a tentative D call TRBD1 (5 bases). Trimming removed 1 base from V and 8 bases from J, with 8 bases in between. The germline CDR1 and CDR2 sequences are GTSNPN and SVGIG (reference sequence). CDR3 size: 11 residues.

CDR3 nucleotides: TGTGCCAGCAGCCCGGGACAGGGGGCGGGTGAGCAGTTCTTC. Amino acid sequence: CASSPGQGAGEQFF. The rearrangement links TRBV5-4 to TRBJ2-1, with 12 positions matching TRBD1. CDR1 is SGHNT, CDR2 YYREEE, per germline (reference sequence). The CDR3 length is 14 residues. J lost 9 bases, V lost 4 bases, and 5 bases had no gene match.

Written as DNA, the CDR3 is TGTGCCAGCAGCCAAGTGGGCGGGGGGAGCCAAGCTTTCTTT. Protein sequence: CASSQVGGGSQAFF. The V call is TRBV3-1 (or the pseudogene TRBV3-2), the J call TRBJ1-1; D possibly corresponds to TRBD1 (5 bases). V was pared by 1 base and J by 9 bases, with 15 bases between. The CDR3 spans 14 residues. Germline CDR1 and CDR2: LGHDT and YNNKEL (reference sequence).

The chain recombines TRBV6-5 with TRBJ2-7; TRBD2 might be the D (6 bases). Germline CDR1 MNHEY, CDR2 SVGAGI. V was clipped by 6 bases and J by 7 bases, with 13 bases between them. This CDR3 contains 12 residues. CDR3: CASSRPGEEQYF. As DNA, the CDR3 is TGTGCCAGCAGCCGGCCGGGGGAGGAGCAGTACTTC.

V is TRBV2 and J is TRBJ2-6, with a possible D match to TRBD2 (6 bases). CDR1 is SNHLY and CDR2 is FYNNEI in the germline V gene. The CDR3 runs to 15 residues. The germline V and J ends were trimmed by 3 bases and 3 bases, with 9 bases remaining between them. The CDR3 sequence is CASSDWGGGANVLTF. CDR3 nucleotide sequence: TGTGCCAGCAGTGACTGGGGAGGTGGGGCCAACGTCCTGACTTTC.

The chain employs TRBV7-2 and TRBJ1-4; D might be TRBD1 (6 bases). CDR3 length equals 15 residues. V lost 5 bases, J lost 5 bases, and 15 bases lay in between. Germline CDR1 is SGHTA and CDR2 is FQGNSA. The CDR3 sequence is CASSPTGGLNEKLFF. The CDR3 region has the DNA TGTGCCAGCAGCCCTACCGGGGGGCTCAATGAAAAACTGTTTTTT.

The chain is built from TRBV30 and TRBJ2-6; D not resolved. The CDR3 extends over 14 amino acids. Trimming took 0 bases from V and 2 from J, leaving 5 bases between them. From germline, CDR1 is GTSNPN and CDR2 SVGIG (reference sequence). CDR3 in DNA: TGTGCCTGGAGTGTTAGCCCTGGGGCCAACGTCCTGACTTTC. It yields the protein CAWSVSPGANVLTF.

The chain joins TRBV14 to TRBJ2-7; 10 nucleotides match TRBD2. CDR3 length equals 15 residues. Unmatched junction bases numbered 4, after V lost 4 bases and J lost 1 base. Germline V CDR1 and CDR2: SGHDN, FVKESK. CDR3 DNA sequence: TGTGCCAGCAGCCGAAGCGGGGGGGGATCCTACGAGCAGTACTTC. It specifies CASSRSGGGSYEQYF. The full variable domain, with the rest looked up from reference TRBV14 and TRBJ2-7, is EAGVTQFPSHSVIEKGQTVTLRCDPISGHDNLYWYRRVMGKEIKFLLHFVKESKQDESGMPNNRFLAERTGGTYSTLKVQPAELEDSGVYFCASSRSGGGSYEQYFGPGTRLTVT.

The chain joins TRBV4-3 to TRBJ1-5; D not certain. The CDR3 contains 12 residues. Trimming removed 0 bases at V and 9 bases at J, with 6 bases between. CDR1 LGHNA and CDR2 YSLEER come from the germline V gene. CDR3 sequence reads: CASSQDRGPQHF. The DNA for the CDR3 is TGCGCCAGCAGCCAAGATCGGGGGCCCCAGCATTTT.

This clone was picked up many times. The chain uses TRBV23-1 and TRBJ1-5, with 10 positions matching TRBD1. TRBV23-1 counts as an open reading frame of uncertain function. The CDR3 spans 16 residues. J lost 8 bases, V lost 3 bases, and 10 bases had no gene match. Written as DNA, the CDR3 is TGCGCCAGCAGTCACCCCCACGACAGGGGGCTGAAGCCCCAGCATTTT. It specifies CASSHPHDRGLKPQHF.

The chain recombines TRBV7-9 with TRBJ2-3; 7 nucleotides align to TRBD2. V was pared by 5 bases and J by 2 bases, with 10 bases of the junction left unmatched. The germline V gene has CDR1 SEHNR and CDR2 FQNEAQ (reference sequence). CDR3 length equals 16 residues. The CDR3 sequence is CASSLGEGRHTDTQYF. CDR3 nucleotide sequence: TGTGCCAGCAGCCTGGGGGAGGGCAGACACACAGATACGCAGTATTTT. Looking up the rest from reference TRBV7-9 and TRBJ2-3 gives the full variable domain: DTGVSQNPRHKITKRGQNVTFRCDPISEHNRLYWYRQTLGQGPEFLTYFQNEAQLEKSRLLSDRFSAERPKGSFSTLEIQRTEQGDSAMYLCASSLGEGRHTDTQYFGPGTRLTVL.

This rearrangement joins TRBV10-1 to TRBJ2-7; no reliable D call. CDR1 is WNHNN and CDR2 is SYGVQD in the germline V gene (reference sequence). The V end was cut by 7 bases, the J end by 3 bases, with 10 bases between. The CDR3 runs 12 residues. CDR3 in amino acids: CASNPRYYEQYF. CDR3 bases: TGCGCCAGCAACCCGCGGTACTACGAGCAGTACTTC.

The V gene is TRBV4-3, the J gene TRBJ2-1; 8 bases match TRBD2. This CDR3 is built from 18 residues. The germline gives CDR1 LGHNA, CDR2 YSLEER. J gave up 0 bases and V 4 bases, and 11 bases lay outside the gene matches. CDR3 bases: TGCGCCAGCAGCCCTTCGGGGGGGGCGGGACCCTCCTACAATGAGCAGTTCTTC. This codes for CASSPSGGAGPSYNEQFF.

The chain combines TRBV7-9 with TRBJ1-2, with 12 bases lining up with TRBD1. V lost 3 bases to trimming and J lost 8 bases; unmatched junction nucleotides: 7. Germline V gene data show CDR1 as SEHNR and CDR2 as FQNEAQ (reference sequence). The CDR3 spans 15 residues. The CDR3 spells CASSFPGTGGGGYTF. CDR3 sequence (DNA): TGTGCCAGCAGCTTCCCCGGGACAGGGGGCGGGGGCTACACCTTC. Supplemented by reference TRBV7-9 and TRBJ1-2, the full variable domain reads DTGVSQNPRHKITKRGQNVTFRCDPISEHNRLYWYRQTLGQGPEFLTYFQNEAQLEKSRLLSDRFSAERPKGSFSTLEIQRTEQGDSAMYLCASSFPGTGGGGYTFGSGTRLTVV.

The V call is TRBV6-1, the J call TRBJ2-5; D unresolved. This CDR3 comprises 15 residues. V lost 0 bases and J 5 bases, leaving 13 bases between the germline ends. CDR1 and CDR2 from the germline V gene are MNHNS and SASEGT. The CDR3: CASSEALGPRETQYF. CDR3 DNA: TGTGCCAGCAGTGAAGCGCTTGGGCCCCGGGAGACCCAGTACTTC.

The gene calls are TRBV3-1 (or the pseudogene TRBV3-2) and TRBJ2-1; 12 bases fit TRBD2. V was pared by 3 bases and J by 4 bases, with 1 base of the junction left unmatched. The CDR3 has 15 residues. The germline V gene encodes CDR1 LGHDT and CDR2 YNNKEL (reference sequence). The CDR3 region has the DNA TGTGCCAGCAGCCACCTAGCGGGAGGGTACAATGAGCAGTTCTTC. Residues: CASSHLAGGYNEQFF.

The chain is built from TRBV30 and TRBJ2-3; 9 bases agree with TRBD2. Germline lookup yields CDR1 GTSNPN and CDR2 SVGIG (reference sequence). Trimming removed 0 bases from V and 1 base from J; junction bases left unmatched: 5. The length of the CDR3 is 16 residues. The CDR3 reads CAWSVGASGGTDTQYF. The CDR3 DNA sequence: TGTGCCTGGAGTGTAGGGGCTAGCGGGGGCACAGATACGCAGTATTTT.

This sequence joins TRBV18 and TRBJ1-1, with 10 bases fitting TRBD1. This CDR3 region has 15 residues. The germline V gene has CDR1 KGHSH and CDR2 LQKENI. Trimming took 3 bases from V and 5 from J; bases not matched to a gene: 6. The CDR3 DNA sequence: TGTGCCAGCTCACCTGGAAGGACAGGGGGAACTGAAGCTTTCTTT. Residues: CASSPGRTGGTEAFF.

This clone was detected only once. The CDR3 coding sequence is TGTGCCTGGAGCCACAGGGGAGGAGACTATGGCTACACCTTC. Its protein product is CAWSHRGGDYGYTF. The chain uses TRBV30 and TRBJ1-2; the match to TRBD1 covers 7 bases. Trimming at V came to 3 bases and at J to 3 bases, leaving 7 bases not matched to a gene. The CDR3 runs 14 residues. The V gene's germline CDR1 is GTSNPN and CDR2 SVGIG (reference sequence).

The chain employs TRBV15 and TRBJ2-7, with D perhaps TRBD1 (6 bases). Germline CDR1 and CDR2: LNHNV and YYDKDF (reference sequence). V shed 0 bases and J shed 4 bases, with 25 bases lying between them. The CDR3 covers 19 residues. DNA of the CDR3: TGTGCCACCAGCAGAGATTTGACAGGACACTCGGTGTTCGGGTACGAGCAGTACGTC. Protein: CATSRDLTGHSVFGYEQYV.

A single count supports this clone. The genes are TRBV5-1 and TRBJ2-1; perhaps TRBD2 as D (6 bases). Germline lookup yields CDR1 SGHRS and CDR2 YFSETQ. V lost 2 bases and J 0 bases, leaving 12 bases between the germline ends. There are 16 residues in the CDR3. CDR3 amino acids: CASSFTAGSSYNEQFF. As DNA, the CDR3 is TGCGCCAGCAGCTTTACCGCGGGGAGCTCCTACAATGAGCAGTTCTTC.

Concerning this clone itself: One junction end does not reproduce the germline sequence, and a read error may be involved. The CDR3: CASSLYWENAGELFF. CDR3 nucleotides: TGTGCCAGCAGCTTGTATTGGGAGAACGCCGGGGAGCTGTTTTTT. The chain couples TRBV5-6 to TRBJ2-2, with TRBD2 as a possible D gene (5 bases). CDR3 length: 15 amino acids. The germline CDR1 and CDR2 sequences are SGHDT and YYEEEE. The entire variable domain, with the rest obtained from reference TRBV5-6 and TRBJ2-2, is as follows: DAGVTQSPTHLIKTRGQQVTLRCSPKSGHDTVSWYQQALGQGPQFIFQYYEEEERQRGNFPDRFSGHQFPNYSSELNVNALLLGDSALYLCASSLYWENAGELFFGEGSRLTVL.

J is TRBJ2-7 and V is TRBV7-2; 7 bases are a match to TRBD2. V was clipped by 6 bases and J by 2 bases; unmatched bases: 13. The germline V gene encodes CDR1 SGHTA and CDR2 FQGNSA. The length of the CDR3 is 16 residues. The DNA for the CDR3 is TGTGCCAGCAGGGGAGGTGGGCGGCTAGCGGCCTACGAGCAGTACTTC. As protein: CASRGGGRLAAYEQYF.